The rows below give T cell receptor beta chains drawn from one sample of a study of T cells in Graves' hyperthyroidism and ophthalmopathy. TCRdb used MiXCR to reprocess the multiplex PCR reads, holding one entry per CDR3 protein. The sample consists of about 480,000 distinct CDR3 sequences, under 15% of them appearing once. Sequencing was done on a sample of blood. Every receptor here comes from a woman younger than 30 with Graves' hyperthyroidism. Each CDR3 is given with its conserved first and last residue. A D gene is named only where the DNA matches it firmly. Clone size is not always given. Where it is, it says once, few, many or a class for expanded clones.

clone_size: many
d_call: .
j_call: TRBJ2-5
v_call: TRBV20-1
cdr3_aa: CSASRRSGMLQETQYF
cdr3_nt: TGCAGTGCTAGCCGTCGATCAGGGATGCTCCAAGAGACCCAGTACTTC

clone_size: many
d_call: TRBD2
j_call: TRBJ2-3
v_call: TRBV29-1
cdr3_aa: CSESTSASTDTQYF
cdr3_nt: TGCAGCGAATCAACTAGCGCGAGCACAGATACGCAGTATTTT

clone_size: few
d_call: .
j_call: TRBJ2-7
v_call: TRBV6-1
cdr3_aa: CASSGTRVGYEQYF
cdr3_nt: TGTGCCAGCAGTGGGACAAGGGTCGGCTACGAGCAGTACTTC

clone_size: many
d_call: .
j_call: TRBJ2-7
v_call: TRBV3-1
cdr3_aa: CASSQEASYEQYF
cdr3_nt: TGTGCCAGCAGCCAAGAGGCCTCCTACGAGCAGTACTTC

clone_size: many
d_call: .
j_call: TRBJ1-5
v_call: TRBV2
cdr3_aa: CASSRVREQPQHF
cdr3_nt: TGTGCCAGCAGTCGGGTACGGGAACAGCCCCAGCATTTT

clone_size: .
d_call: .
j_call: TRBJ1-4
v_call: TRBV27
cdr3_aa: CASTGTTGREKLFF
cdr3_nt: TGTGCCAGCACGGGGACAACCGGGAGGGAAAAACTGTTTTTT

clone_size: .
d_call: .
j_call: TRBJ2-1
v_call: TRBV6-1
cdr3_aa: CASSAGQIFQFF
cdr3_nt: TGTGCCAGCAGTGCTGGACAGATCTTCCAGTTCTTC

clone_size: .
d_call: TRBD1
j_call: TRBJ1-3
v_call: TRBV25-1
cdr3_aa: CASSDLMGTVNGNTIYF
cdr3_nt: TGTGCCAGCAGTGACCTCATGGGGACAGTAAATGGAAACACCATATATTTT

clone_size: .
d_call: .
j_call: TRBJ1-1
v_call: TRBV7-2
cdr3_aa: CASSFSWSTEAFF
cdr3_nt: TGTGCCAGCAGCTTCAGTTGGAGCACTGAAGCTTTCTTT

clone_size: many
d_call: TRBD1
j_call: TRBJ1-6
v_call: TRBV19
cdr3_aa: CASSSRDSYNSPLHF
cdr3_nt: TGTGCCAGTAGTTCGCGGGACAGCTATAATTCACCCCTCCACTTT

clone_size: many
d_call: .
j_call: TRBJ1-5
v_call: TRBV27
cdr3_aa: CASRDATEYSNQPQHF
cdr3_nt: TGTGCCAGCAGAGACGCGACAGAATATAGCAATCAGCCCCAGCATTTT

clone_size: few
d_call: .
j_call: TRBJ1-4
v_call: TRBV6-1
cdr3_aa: CASSLDPRVEKLFF
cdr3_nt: TGTGCCAGCAGTCTTGACCCTCGTGTGGAAAAACTGTTTTTT

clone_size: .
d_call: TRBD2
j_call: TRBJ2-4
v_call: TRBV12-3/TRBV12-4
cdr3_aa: CASSLGSGKVKNIQYF
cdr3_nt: TGTGCCAGCAGTTTAGGAAGCGGGAAGGTCAAAAACATTCAGTACTTC

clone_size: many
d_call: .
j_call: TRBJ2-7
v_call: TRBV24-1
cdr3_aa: CATSDRSDEQYF
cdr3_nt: TGTGCCACCAGTGATCGGTCAGACGAGCAGTACTTC

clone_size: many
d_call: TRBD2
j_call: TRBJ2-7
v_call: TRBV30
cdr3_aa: CAWSLGLAGYEQYF
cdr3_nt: TGTGCCTGGAGTCTCGGACTAGCGGGCTACGAGCAGTACTTC

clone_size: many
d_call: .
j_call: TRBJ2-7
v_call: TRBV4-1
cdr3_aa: CASSSKVHEQYF
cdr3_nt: TGCGCCAGCAGCTCGAAGGTTCACGAGCAGTACTTC

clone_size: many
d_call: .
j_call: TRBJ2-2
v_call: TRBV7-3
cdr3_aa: CASSRMRDTGELFF
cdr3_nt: TGTGCCAGCAGCCGCATGAGAGACACCGGGGAGCTGTTTTTT

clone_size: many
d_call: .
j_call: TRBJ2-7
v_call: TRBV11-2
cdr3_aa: CASSPLGLSLGEQYF
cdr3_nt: TGTGCCAGCAGCCCTCTGGGACTTTCACTCGGCGAGCAGTACTTC

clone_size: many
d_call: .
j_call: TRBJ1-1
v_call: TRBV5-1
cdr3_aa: CASSLSRSNTEAFF
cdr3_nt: TGCGCCAGCAGCTTGAGCAGGAGCAACACTGAAGCTTTCTTT

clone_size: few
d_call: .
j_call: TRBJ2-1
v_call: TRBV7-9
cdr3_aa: CASSQSTRGNEQFF
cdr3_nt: TGTGCCAGCAGCCAAAGCACTAGGGGCAATGAGCAGTTCTTC

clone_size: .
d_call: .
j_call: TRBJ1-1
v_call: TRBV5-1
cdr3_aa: CASSLSGDSETEAFF
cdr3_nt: TGCGCCAGCAGCTTGAGTGGGGACTCGGAGACTGAAGCTTTCTTT

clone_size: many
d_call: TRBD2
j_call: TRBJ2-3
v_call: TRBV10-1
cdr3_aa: CASSEGSGINTDTQYF
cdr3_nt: TGCGCCAGCAGTGAAGGTAGCGGGATTAACACAGATACGCAGTATTTT

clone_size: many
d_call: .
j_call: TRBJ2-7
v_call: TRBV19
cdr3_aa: CASSIEYGRTSYEQYF
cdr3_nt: TGTGCCAGTAGTATAGAGTATGGGAGAACCTCCTACGAGCAGTACTTC

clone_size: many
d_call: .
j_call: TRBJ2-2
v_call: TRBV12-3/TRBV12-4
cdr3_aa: CASSLLGITSNTGELFF
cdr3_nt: TGTGCCAGCAGTTTATTGGGCATTACTTCGAACACCGGGGAGCTGTTTTTT

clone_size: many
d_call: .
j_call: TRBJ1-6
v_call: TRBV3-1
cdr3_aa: CASSRGQPKKPLHF
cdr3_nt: TGTGCCAGCAGCAGGGGACAACCCAAGAAACCCCTCCACTTT

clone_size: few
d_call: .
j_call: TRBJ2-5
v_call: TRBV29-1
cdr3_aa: CSVEGGKLETQYF
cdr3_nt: TGCAGCGTTGAAGGAGGGAAGTTAGAGACCCAGTACTTC

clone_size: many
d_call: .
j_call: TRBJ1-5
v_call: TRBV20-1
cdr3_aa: CSASVGTNQPQHF
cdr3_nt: TGCAGTGCTAGTGTGGGAACCAATCAGCCCCAGCATTTT

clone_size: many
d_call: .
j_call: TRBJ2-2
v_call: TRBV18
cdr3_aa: CASSPPGPSLFF
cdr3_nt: TGTGCCAGCTCACCACCCGGGCCATCGCTGTTTTTT

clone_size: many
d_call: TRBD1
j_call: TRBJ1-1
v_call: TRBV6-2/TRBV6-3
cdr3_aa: CASSQADRPGNTEAFF
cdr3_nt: TGTGCCAGCAGTCAAGCGGACAGGCCCGGGAACACTGAAGCTTTCTTT

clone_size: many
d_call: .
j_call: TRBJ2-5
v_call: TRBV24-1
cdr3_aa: CATSDLGQPQETQYF
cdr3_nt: TGTGCCACCAGTGATTTGGGGCAGCCTCAAGAGACCCAGTACTTC

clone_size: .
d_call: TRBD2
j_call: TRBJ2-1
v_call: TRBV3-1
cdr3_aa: CASSSGLADQSSYNEQFF
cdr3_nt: TGTGCCAGCAGCTCGGGACTAGCGGACCAGAGTTCCTACAATGAGCAGTTCTTC

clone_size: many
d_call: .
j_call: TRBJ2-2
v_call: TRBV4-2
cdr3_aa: CASSRESGNTGELFF
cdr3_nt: TGTGCCAGCAGCCGTGAGAGCGGAAACACCGGGGAGCTGTTTTTT

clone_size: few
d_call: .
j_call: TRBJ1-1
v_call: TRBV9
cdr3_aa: CASSVVGDNTEAFF
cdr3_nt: TGTGCCAGCAGCGTAGTAGGGGATAACACTGAAGCTTTCTTT

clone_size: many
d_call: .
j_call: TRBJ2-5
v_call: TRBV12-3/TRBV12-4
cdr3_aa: CATNSLGETQYF
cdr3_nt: TGTGCCACCAATTCCCTGGGGGAGACCCAGTACTTC

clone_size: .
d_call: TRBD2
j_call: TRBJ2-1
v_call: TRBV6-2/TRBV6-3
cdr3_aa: CASSYRTSLEQFF
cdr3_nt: TGTGCCAGCAGTTACAGGACTAGCCTTGAGCAGTTCTTC

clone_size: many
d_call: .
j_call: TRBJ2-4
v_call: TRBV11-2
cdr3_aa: CASSSRTGRDIQYF
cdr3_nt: TGTGCCAGCAGCTCTCGGACAGGGAGGGACATTCAGTACTTC

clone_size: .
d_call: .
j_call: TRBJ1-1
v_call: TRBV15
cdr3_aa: CATMGMDLEAFF
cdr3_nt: TGTGCCACTATGGGGATGGACCTGGAAGCTTTCTTT

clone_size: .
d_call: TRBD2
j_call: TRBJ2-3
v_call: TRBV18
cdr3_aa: CASSPGLAGAVDTQYF
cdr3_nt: TGTGCCAGCTCACCGGGACTAGCGGGAGCTGTAGATACGCAGTATTTT

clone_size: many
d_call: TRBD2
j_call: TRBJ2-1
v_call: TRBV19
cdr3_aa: CATMWTSGGPNEQFF
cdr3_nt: TGTGCCACAATGTGGACTAGCGGGGGTCCCAATGAGCAGTTCTTC

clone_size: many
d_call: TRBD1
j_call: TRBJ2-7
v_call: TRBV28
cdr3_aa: CASRGGTGVIYEQYF
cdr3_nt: TGTGCCAGCAGGGGGGGGACAGGGGTGATCTACGAGCAGTACTTC

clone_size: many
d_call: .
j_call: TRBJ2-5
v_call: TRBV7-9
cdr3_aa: CASMEQETQYF
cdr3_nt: TGTGCCAGCATGGAACAAGAGACCCAGTACTTC

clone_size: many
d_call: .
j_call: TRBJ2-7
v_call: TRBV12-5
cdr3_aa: CASGLVKWDEQYF
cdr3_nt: TGTGCTAGTGGTTTGGTAAAATGGGACGAGCAGTACTTC

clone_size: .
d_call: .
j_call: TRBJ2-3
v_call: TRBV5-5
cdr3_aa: CASSFQGPEQYF
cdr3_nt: TGTGCCAGCAGTTTCCAGGGTCCGGAGCAGTATTTT

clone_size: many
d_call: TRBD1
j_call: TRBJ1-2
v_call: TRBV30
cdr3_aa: CAWATGNGYTF
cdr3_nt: TGTGCCTGGGCGACAGGGAACGGCTACACCTTC

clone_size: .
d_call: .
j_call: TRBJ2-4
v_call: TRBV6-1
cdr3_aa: CASSEAGRGDENIQYF
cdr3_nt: TGTGCCAGCAGTGAAGCGGGCAGGGGTGATGAAAACATTCAGTACTTC

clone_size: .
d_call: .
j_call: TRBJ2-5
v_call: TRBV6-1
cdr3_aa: CASTARAGLHQETQYF
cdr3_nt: TGTGCCAGCACCGCTAGGGCAGGGCTCCACCAAGAGACCCAGTACTTC

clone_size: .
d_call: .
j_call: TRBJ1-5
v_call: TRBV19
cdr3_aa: CASTASSNQPQHF
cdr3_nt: TGTGCCAGTACGGCCTCTAGCAATCAGCCCCAGCATTTT

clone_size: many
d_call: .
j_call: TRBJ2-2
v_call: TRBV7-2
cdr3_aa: CASTVTGELFF
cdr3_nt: TGTGCCAGCACCGTGACCGGGGAGCTGTTTTTT

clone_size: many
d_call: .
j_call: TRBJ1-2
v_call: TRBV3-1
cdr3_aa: CASSPRQAYGYTF
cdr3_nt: TGTGCCAGCAGCCCCCGACAGGCCTATGGCTACACCTTC

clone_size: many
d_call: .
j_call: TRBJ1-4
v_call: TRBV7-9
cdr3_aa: CASSLSGYINEKLFF
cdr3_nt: TGTGCCAGCAGCTTGTCCGGCTATATTAATGAAAAACTGTTTTTT

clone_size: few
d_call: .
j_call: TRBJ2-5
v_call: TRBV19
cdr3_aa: CATDRGHGGETQYF
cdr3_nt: TGTGCCACTGACCGCGGACACGGTGGGGAGACCCAGTACTTC

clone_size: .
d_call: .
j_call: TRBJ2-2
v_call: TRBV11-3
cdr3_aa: CASSLAQGHTGELFF
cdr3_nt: TGTGCCAGCAGCTTAGCCCAGGGGCACACCGGGGAGCTGTTTTTT

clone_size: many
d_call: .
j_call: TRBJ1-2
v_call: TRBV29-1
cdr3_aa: CSVVPDTLGGYTF
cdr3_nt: TGCAGCGTTGTTCCGGATACATTGGGAGGCTACACCTTC

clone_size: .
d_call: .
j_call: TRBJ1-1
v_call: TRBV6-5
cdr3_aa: CASSYSNLGLNTEAFF
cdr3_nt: TGTGCCAGCAGTTACTCGAATCTAGGACTGAACACTGAAGCTTTCTTT

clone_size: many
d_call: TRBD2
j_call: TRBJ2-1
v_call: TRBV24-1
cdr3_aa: CATSEVTSGGSYNEQFF
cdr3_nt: TGTGCCACCAGTGAGGTGACTAGCGGAGGCTCCTACAATGAGCAGTTCTTC

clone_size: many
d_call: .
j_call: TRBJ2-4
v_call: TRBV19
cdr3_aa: CASSIGQNIQYF
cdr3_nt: TGTGCCAGTAGTATAGGGCAAAACATTCAGTACTTC

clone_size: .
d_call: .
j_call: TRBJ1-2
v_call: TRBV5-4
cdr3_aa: CASSSGRRGLDYGYTF
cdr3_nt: TGTGCCAGCAGCTCCGGGCGCAGGGGACTCGACTATGGCTACACCTTC

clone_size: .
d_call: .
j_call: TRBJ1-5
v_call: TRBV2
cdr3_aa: CASSDGGYSNQPQHF
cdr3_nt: TGTGCCAGCAGTGATGGCGGATATAGCAATCAGCCCCAGCATTTT